Presented here are 27 T cell receptor beta chains from one specimen sequenced in a study of cytomegalovirus exposure and HLA in healthy donors. Amplification used 60 Vbeta primers and 13 Jbeta primers. Produced via immunoSEQ multiplex PCR; TCRdb's table is partial and in-frame only. The profile shows over 130,000 clones, approximately 72% of them singletons. The material sequenced was PBMCs. The receptors originated from a woman aged 55-69 years in good health and CMV-seronegative.

The genes are TRBV9 and TRBJ2-7, with 10 nucleotides matching TRBD2. Germline assignment: CDR1 SGDLS and CDR2 YYNGEE. With V trimmed by 2 bases and J by 3 bases, 5 bases remained unmatched. The CDR3 totals 15 residues. CDR3 amino acids: CASSVSASGSYEQYF. The CDR3 nucleotides are TGTGCCAGCAGCGTGTCGGCTAGCGGGAGCTACGAGCAGTACTTC.

The chain has TRBV5-1 and TRBJ1-1; D is unclear. The V and J ends lost 7 bases and 4 bases respectively, with 17 bases between them. CDR1 and CDR2 (germline): SGHRS, YFSETQ. The length of the CDR3 is 14 residues. The CDR3 DNA is TGCGCCAGCCGTCCAGAGGTACTGATCACTGAAGCTTTCTTT. It is translated as CASRPEVLITEAFF.

The V gene is TRBV29-1, the J gene TRBJ2-1, with unresolved D. From germline, CDR1 is SQVTM and CDR2 ANQGSEA. Trimming removed 4 bases from V and 1 base from J, with 14 bases in between. The CDR3 contains 15 residues. The CDR3 DNA sequence: TGCAGCGTTGTACCCGTCTGGCGGTCCTACAATGAGCAGTTCTTC. Amino acids: CSVVPVWRSYNEQFF.

Worth noting for this clone: The sample contains more than one DNA sequence encoding this CDR3. The chain combines TRBV6-1 with TRBJ1-2; TRBD1 is a possible D gene (5 bases). The CDR3 consists of 15 residues. Germline CDR1 and CDR2: MNHNS and SASEGT. V was clipped by 10 bases and J by 2 bases, with 20 bases between them. The CDR3 DNA is TGTGCCACGTCCCAGGGAAGGGTACGGAACTATGGCTACACCTTC. This translates into CATSQGRVRNYGYTF.

The rearrangement joins TRBV5-1 to TRBJ2-3; D perhaps matches TRBD2 (6 bases). The CDR3 length is 17 residues. V was trimmed by 1 base and J by 2 bases, leaving 17 bases between them. Germline loops: CDR1 SGHRS, CDR2 YFSETQ. CDR3 loop: CASSLLGRGHYTDTQYF. The CDR3 nucleotides are TGCGCCAGCAGCTTGCTTGGGCGGGGTCATTACACAGATACGCAGTATTTT.

This clone came up a few times. Other DNA sequences in this specimen translate into the identical CDR3. V usage is TRBV9 and J usage is TRBJ1-2, with a possible D match to TRBD1 (5 bases). Germline V gene data show CDR1 as SGDLS and CDR2 as YYNGEE. The ends were cut back, 4 bases at V and 2 bases at J, with 12 bases in the middle. This CDR3 is 14 amino acids long. The DNA of the CDR3 is TGTGCCAGCAGCCCCGGACAAGGGAACTATGGCTACACCTTC. It yields the protein CASSPGQGNYGYTF.

This clone was detected only once. V is TRBV7-2 and J is TRBJ2-3, with a tentative D call TRBD2 (6 bases). V lost 5 bases to trimming and J lost 2 bases, with 17 bases between them. This CDR3 region has 16 residues. The germline V gene encodes CDR1 SGHTA and CDR2 FQGNSA. CDR3 in DNA: TGTGCCAGCAGCAGAGAGCCGGGACTCCCCACAGATACGCAGTATTTT. This sequence encodes CASSREPGLPTDTQYF.

The chain is built from TRBV10-3 and TRBJ2-5, with D hard to call. Germline V gene data show CDR1 as ENHRY and CDR2 as SYGVKD. The length of the CDR3 is 14 residues. The CDR3 coding sequence is TGTGCTAGTTCCGGTGTAGCCATCCAAGAGACCCAGTACTTC. Protein product: CASSGVAIQETQYF.

This chain links TRBV5-1 with TRBJ2-7; D is perhaps TRBD1 (6 bases). CDR1 and CDR2 from the germline V gene are SGHRS and YFSETQ. Between the trimmed V and J ends, which lost 4 bases and 5 bases, there was a span of 19 bases. This CDR3 contains 15 residues. CDR3 loop: CASSPQGAMGHEQYF. The CDR3, as DNA: TGCGCCAGCAGCCCACAGGGCGCAATGGGCCACGAGCAGTACTTC.

The chain is built from TRBV7-2 and TRBJ2-1, with D perhaps TRBD1 (5 bases). CDR1 is SGHTA, CDR2 FQGNSA, per germline. Trimming stripped 2 bases from V and 6 bases from J, with 14 bases between. This CDR3 has 15 amino acids. The CDR3 nucleotides are TGTGCCAGCAGCTTATCCTGGGGCCGGGTCAATGAGCAGTTCTTC. Amino acids: CASSLSWGRVNEQFF.

About this clone itself: This may be a read error: a much more frequent sequence differs by one nucleotide. This chain links TRBV27 with TRBJ1-1; maybe TRBD1 (6 bases). Germline CDR1 MNHEY, CDR2 SMNVEV (reference sequence). The V gene lost 0 bases and the J gene lost 4 bases, with 9 bases spanning the gap. The CDR3 extends over 14 amino acids. CDR3 nucleotide sequence: TGTGCCAGCAGTTTATCAGGGGGTGGCACTGAAGCTTTCTTT. It translates to CASSLSGGGTEAFF.

This clone was detected only a few times. The V gene is TRBV5-1, the J gene TRBJ2-5; TRBD2 is a possible D gene (5 bases). The CDR3 length is 14 residues. CDR1 is SGHRS, CDR2 YFSETQ, per germline. The V gene lost 0 bases and the J gene lost 2 bases, with 8 bases spanning the gap. The CDR3 DNA follows: TGCGCCAGCAGCTTGGGACGGACTCAAGAGACCCAGTACTTC. The encoded protein is CASSLGRTQETQYF.

J is TRBJ2-7 and V is TRBV21-1; TRBD1, the table's D call, was not compared with the DNA. TRBV21-1 is classified as a pseudogene. This CDR3 is built from 13 residues. Written as DNA, the CDR3 is TGTGCCAGCAGCAAGACAGGGCCCTACGAGCAGTACTTC. It encodes CASSKTGPYEQYF.

V is TRBV7-9 and J is TRBJ2-1, with 8 positions matching TRBD2. The germline V gene has CDR1 SEHNR and CDR2 FQNEAQ (reference sequence). The CDR3 sequence is 17 residues long. Germline trimming cut 1 base from V and 2 bases from J; bases unmatched to any gene: 7. The CDR3 nucleotides are TGTGCCAGCAGCTTAGTGGGGACGGGGGGGGCCTACAATGAGCAGTTCTTC. Translation gives CASSLVGTGGAYNEQFF.

This sequence joins TRBV27 and TRBJ1-5; the match to TRBD1 covers 8 bases. The germline gives CDR1 MNHEY, CDR2 SMNVEV (reference sequence). The junction had 11 bases not matched to a gene; V was cut back by 5 bases and J by 2 bases. This CDR3 region has 17 residues. The CDR3 nucleotides read TGTGCCAGCAGTCTCCGGATGACAGGGGATGGCAATCAGCCCCAGCATTTT. This gives the protein CASSLRMTGDGNQPQHF.

The chain carries TRBV19 and TRBJ2-5; 11 bases match TRBD1. CDR1 LNHDA and CDR2 SQIVND come from the germline V gene (reference sequence). J was trimmed by 5 bases and V by 3 bases; bases with no gene match: 2. The CDR3 consists of 14 residues. CDR3 loop: CASSMGQGGETQYF. The CDR3 DNA reads TGTGCCAGTAGTATGGGACAGGGGGGGGAGACCCAGTACTTC.

This chain uses TRBV5-6 with TRBJ1-2; no reliable D call. This CDR3 contains 13 residues. Trimming removed 6 bases from V and 6 bases from J, with 15 bases in between. Germline values: CDR1 SGHDT, CDR2 YYEEEE. In DNA, the CDR3 is TGTGCCAGCAAAACCCTCACCCAGAATGGCTACACCTTC. Residues: CASKTLTQNGYTF.

The chain is built from TRBV19 and TRBJ1-4; 7 positions agree with TRBD1. V trimming: 6 bases; J trimming: 4 bases; junction bases outside the gene matches: 8. The CDR3 has 15 amino acids. Germline assignment: CDR1 LNHDA and CDR2 SQIVND (reference sequence). The DNA for the CDR3 is TGTGCCAGTAGCTCCGGGACAGCCCTTAATGAAAAACTGTTTTTT. Its protein product is CASSSGTALNEKLFF.

V and J are TRBV18 and TRBJ2-1; 10 bases match TRBD1. The CDR3 has 16 residues. After removal of 3 bases from V and 5 bases from J, the junction contained 7 bases not matched to a gene. The V gene's germline CDR1 is KGHSH and CDR2 LQKENI. The CDR3 here is CASSPLGQGRDNEQFF. CDR3 in DNA: TGTGCCAGCTCACCTCTGGGACAGGGGCGCGACAATGAGCAGTTCTTC.

This chain joins TRBV20-1 and TRBJ2-7; D remains ambiguous. Germline CDR1 reads DFQATT; CDR2 reads SNEGSKA (reference sequence). V was cut by 1 base and J by 5 bases, with 6 bases left in between. This CDR3 is built from 11 residues. The CDR3 reads CSARAPNEQYF. In nucleotides, the CDR3 is TGCAGTGCTAGAGCACCTAACGAGCAGTACTTC.

The rearrangement joins TRBV4-3 to TRBJ2-2, with 7 nucleotides matching TRBD2. V lost 1 base to trimming and J lost 3 bases; unmatched junction nucleotides: 8. The CDR3 is 17 residues long. Germline CDR1 reads LGHNA; CDR2 reads YSLEER. This CDR3 is CASSQAASGGYTGELFF. CDR3 in DNA: TGCGCCAGCAGCCAAGCGGCTAGCGGAGGGTACACCGGGGAGCTGTTTTTT.

This clone was found a few times. This rearrangement joins TRBV7-2 to TRBJ2-3; possibly TRBD2 for D (6 bases). Germline V CDR1 and CDR2: SGHTA, FQGNSA. The CDR3 has 16 residues. V was clipped by 6 bases and J by 4 bases, with 20 bases between them. The CDR3 reads CASSPTGVNLADTQYF. The CDR3 DNA is TGTGCCAGCAGTCCGACGGGGGTAAATTTGGCAGATACGCAGTATTTT.

The chain couples TRBV13 to TRBJ2-7, with 10 bases matching TRBD2. Germline V gene data show CDR1 as PRHDT and CDR2 as FYEKMQ (reference sequence). The CDR3 runs 17 residues. With V trimmed by 5 bases and J by 6 bases, 16 bases remained unmatched. DNA of the CDR3: TGTGCCAGCAGCGCCCTTACCCTAGCGGGAGTTAGGATCGAGCAGTACTTC. The encoded protein is CASSALTLAGVRIEQYF. Together with reference TRBV13 and TRBJ2-7, the CDR3 gives the full variable domain: AAGVIQSPRHLIKEKRETATLKCYPIPRHDTVYWYQQGPGQDPQFLISFYEKMQSDKGSIPDRFSAQQFSDYHSELNMSSLELGDSALYFCASSALTLAGVRIEQYFGPGTRLTVT.

The genes are TRBV29-1 and TRBJ1-1; 10 bases are shared with TRBD1. This CDR3 is built from 14 residues. The V segment lost 4 bases and the J segment 2 bases; nucleotides outside the gene matches: 4. The V gene's germline CDR1 is SQVTM and CDR2 ANQGSEA. Written as DNA, the CDR3 is TGCAGCGTTGCGGACAGGGGGATCAACACTGAAGCTTTCTTT. Protein sequence: CSVADRGINTEAFF.

This chain connects TRBV7-2 to TRBJ2-3; D uncertain. This CDR3 has 15 amino acids. The V end lost 5 bases, the J end lost 0 bases, and 12 bases lay between the germline ends. Germline V gene lookup returns CDR1 SGHTA and CDR2 FQGNSA. In DNA form, the CDR3 reads TGTGCCAGCAGCCCGTCTGTAGTGAGCACAGATACGCAGTATTTT. It codes for CASSPSVVSTDTQYF.

The rearrangement uses TRBV4-2 and TRBJ1-5; 10 bases agree with TRBD1. The CDR3 consists of 20 residues. The V segment lost 4 bases and the J segment 0 bases; nucleotides outside the gene matches: 15. In germline, CDR1 is LGHNA, CDR2 YNFKEQ. The CDR3 protein is CASSPLLPGQGGYSNQPQHF. CDR3 DNA sequence: TGTGCCAGCAGCCCTTTGTTGCCCGGACAGGGGGGGTATAGCAATCAGCCCCAGCATTTT.

V usage is TRBV9 and J usage is TRBJ1-1; perhaps TRBD1 as D (5 bases). The length of the CDR3 is 13 residues. The germline V gene encodes CDR1 SGDLS and CDR2 YYNGEE. The germline V and J ends were trimmed by 0 bases and 5 bases, with 8 bases remaining between them. The CDR3 spells CASSVGQKTEAFF. The CDR3, as DNA: TGTGCCAGCAGCGTAGGACAGAAAACTGAAGCTTTCTTT.